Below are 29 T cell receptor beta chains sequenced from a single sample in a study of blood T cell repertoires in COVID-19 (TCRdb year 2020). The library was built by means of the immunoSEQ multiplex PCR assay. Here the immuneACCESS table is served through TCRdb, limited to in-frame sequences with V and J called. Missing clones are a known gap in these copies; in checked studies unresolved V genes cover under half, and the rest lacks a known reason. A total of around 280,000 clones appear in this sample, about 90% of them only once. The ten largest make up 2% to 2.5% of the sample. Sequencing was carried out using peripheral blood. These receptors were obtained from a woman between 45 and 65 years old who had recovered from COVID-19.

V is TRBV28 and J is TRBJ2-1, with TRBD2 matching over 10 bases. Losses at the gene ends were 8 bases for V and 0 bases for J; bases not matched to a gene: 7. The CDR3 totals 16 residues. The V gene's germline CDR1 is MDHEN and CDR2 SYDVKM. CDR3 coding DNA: TGTGCCAGCCTCGGACTAGCGGCTAGCTCCTACAATGAGCAGTTCTTC. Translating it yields CASLGLAASSYNEQFF.

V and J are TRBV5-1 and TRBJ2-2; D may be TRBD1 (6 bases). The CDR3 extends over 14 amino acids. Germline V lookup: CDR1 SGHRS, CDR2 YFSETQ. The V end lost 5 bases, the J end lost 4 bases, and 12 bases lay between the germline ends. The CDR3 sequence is CASRGAEATGELFF. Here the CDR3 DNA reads TGCGCCAGCAGGGGGGCCGAGGCCACCGGGGAGCTGTTTTTT. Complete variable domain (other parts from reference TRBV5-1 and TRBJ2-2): KAGVTQTPRYLIKTRGQQVTLSCSPISGHRSVSWYQQTPGQGLQFLFEYFSETQRNKGNFPGRFSGRQFSNSRSEMNVSTLELGDSALYLCASRGAEATGELFFGEGSRLTVL.

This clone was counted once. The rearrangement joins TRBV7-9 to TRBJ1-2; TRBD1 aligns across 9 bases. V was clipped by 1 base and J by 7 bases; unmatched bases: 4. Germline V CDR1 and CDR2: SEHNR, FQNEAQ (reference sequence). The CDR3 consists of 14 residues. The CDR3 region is CASSLVKGQGGYTF. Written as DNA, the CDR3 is TGTGCCAGCAGCTTAGTGAAGGGACAGGGTGGCTACACCTTC.

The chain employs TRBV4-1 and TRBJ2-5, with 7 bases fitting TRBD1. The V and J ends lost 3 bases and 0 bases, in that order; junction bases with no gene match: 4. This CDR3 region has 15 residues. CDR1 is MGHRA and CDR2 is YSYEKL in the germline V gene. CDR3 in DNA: TGCGCCAGCAGCCACCTAGGACAGGACCAAGAGACCCAGTACTTC. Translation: CASSHLGQDQETQYF.

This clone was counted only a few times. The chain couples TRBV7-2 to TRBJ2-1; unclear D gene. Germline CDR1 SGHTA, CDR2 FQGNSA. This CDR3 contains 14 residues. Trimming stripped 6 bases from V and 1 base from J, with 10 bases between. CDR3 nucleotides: TGTGCCAGCAGACCCCCCGGGTCCTACAATGAGCAGTTCTTC. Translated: CASRPPGSYNEQFF.

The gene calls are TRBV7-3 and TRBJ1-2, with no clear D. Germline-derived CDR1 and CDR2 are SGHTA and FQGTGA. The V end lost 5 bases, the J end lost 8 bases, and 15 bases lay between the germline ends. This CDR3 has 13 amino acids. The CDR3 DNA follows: TGTGCCAGCAGCAGCCCTGGAGGGCGCGGCTACACCTTC. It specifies CASSSPGGRGYTF.

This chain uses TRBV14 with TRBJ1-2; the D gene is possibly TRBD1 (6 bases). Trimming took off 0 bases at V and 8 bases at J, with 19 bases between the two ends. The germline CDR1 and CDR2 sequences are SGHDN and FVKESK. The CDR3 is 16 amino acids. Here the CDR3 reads CASSQDWASGRGGYTF. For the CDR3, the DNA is TGTGCCAGCAGCCAAGATTGGGCATCGGGCAGGGGCGGCTACACCTTC.

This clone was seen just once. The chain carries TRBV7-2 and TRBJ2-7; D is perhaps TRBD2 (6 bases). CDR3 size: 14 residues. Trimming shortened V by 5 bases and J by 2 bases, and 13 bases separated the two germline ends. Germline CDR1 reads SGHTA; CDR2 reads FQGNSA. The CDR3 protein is CASSGGLGPYEQYF. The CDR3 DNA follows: TGTGCCAGCAGCGGGGGACTCGGCCCCTACGAGCAGTACTTC.

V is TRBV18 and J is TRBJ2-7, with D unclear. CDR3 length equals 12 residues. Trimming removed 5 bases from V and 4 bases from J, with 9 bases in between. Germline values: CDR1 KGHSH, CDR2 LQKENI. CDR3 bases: TGTGCCAGCTCATTTACCAGGTACGAGCAGTACTTC. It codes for CASSFTRYEQYF.

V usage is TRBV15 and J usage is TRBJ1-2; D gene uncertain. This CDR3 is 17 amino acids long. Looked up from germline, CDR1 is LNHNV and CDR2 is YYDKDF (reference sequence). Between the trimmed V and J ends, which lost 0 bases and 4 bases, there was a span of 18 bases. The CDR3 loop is CATSRDSGKENPYGYTF. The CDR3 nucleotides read TGTGCCACCAGCAGAGATAGCGGAAAGGAAAACCCCTATGGCTACACCTTC.

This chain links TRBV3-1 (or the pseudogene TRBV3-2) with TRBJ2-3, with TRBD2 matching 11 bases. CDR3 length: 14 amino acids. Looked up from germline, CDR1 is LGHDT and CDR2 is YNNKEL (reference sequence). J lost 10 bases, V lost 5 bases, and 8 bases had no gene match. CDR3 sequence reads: CASSTTTSGNPQYF. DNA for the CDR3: TGTGCCAGCAGCACGACGACTAGCGGGAATCCGCAGTATTTT.

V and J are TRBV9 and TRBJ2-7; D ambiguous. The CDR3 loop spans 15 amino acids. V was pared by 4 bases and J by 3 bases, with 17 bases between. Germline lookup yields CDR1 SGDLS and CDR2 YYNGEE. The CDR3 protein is CASSPPSSGLYEQYF. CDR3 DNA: TGTGCCAGCAGCCCTCCTTCGTCGGGTCTCTACGAGCAGTACTTC.

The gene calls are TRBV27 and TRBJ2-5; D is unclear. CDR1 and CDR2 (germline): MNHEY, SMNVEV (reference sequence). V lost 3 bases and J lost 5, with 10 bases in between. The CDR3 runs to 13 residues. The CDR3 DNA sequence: TGTGCCAGCAGTTTTTCGATCCGGGAGACCCAGTACTTC. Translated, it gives CASSFSIRETQYF.

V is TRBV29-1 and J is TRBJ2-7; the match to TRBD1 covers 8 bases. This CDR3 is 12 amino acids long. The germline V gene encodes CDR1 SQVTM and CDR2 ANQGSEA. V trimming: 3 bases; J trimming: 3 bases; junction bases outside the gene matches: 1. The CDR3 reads CSVEDRDYEQYF. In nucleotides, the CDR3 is TGCAGCGTTGAGGACAGGGACTACGAGCAGTACTTC.

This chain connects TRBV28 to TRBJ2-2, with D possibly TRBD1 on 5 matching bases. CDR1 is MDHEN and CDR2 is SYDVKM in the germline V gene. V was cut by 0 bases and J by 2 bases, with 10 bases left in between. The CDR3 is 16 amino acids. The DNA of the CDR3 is TGTGCCAGCAGTTTATGGCCAGGGCCTAACACCGGGGAGCTGTTTTTT. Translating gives CASSLWPGPNTGELFF.

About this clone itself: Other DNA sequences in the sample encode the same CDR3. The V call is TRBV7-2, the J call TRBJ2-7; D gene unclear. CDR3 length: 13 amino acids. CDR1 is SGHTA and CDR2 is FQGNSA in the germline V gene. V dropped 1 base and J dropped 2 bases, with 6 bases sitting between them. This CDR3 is CASSLGATYEQYF. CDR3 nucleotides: TGTGCCAGCAGCTTAGGGGCCACCTACGAGCAGTACTTC.

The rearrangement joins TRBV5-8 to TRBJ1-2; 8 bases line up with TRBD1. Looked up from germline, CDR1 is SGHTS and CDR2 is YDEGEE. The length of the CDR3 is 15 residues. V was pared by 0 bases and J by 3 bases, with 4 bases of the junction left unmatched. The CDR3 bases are TGTGCCAGCAGCTTGGGACTGACAGGGGACTATGGCTACACCTTC. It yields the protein CASSLGLTGDYGYTF.

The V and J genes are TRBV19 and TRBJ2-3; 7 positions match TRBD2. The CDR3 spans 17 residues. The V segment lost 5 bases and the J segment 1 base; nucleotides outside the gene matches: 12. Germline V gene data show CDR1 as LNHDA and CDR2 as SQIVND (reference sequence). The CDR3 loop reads CASSLTLLAQGTDTQYF. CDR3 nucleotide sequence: TGTGCCAGTAGTCTCACATTACTAGCGCAGGGCACAGATACGCAGTATTTT.

Written as DNA, the CDR3 is TGTGCCAGCAGCCCGGGACAGGGAATAGAAGAGACCCAGTACTTC. Translation: CASSPGQGIEETQYF. The rearrangement links TRBV7-9 to TRBJ2-5; TRBD1 matches 9 bases. Germline CDR1 and CDR2: SEHNR and FQNEAQ (reference sequence). The CDR3 sequence is 15 residues long. Trimming at V came to 5 bases and at J to 3 bases, leaving 7 bases not matched to a gene.

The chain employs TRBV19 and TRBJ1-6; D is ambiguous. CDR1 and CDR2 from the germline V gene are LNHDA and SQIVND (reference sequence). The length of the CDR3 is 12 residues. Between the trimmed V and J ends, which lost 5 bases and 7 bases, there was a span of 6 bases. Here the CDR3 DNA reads TGTGCCAGTAGTGCAGTAAATTCACCCCTCCACTTT. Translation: CASSAVNSPLHF.

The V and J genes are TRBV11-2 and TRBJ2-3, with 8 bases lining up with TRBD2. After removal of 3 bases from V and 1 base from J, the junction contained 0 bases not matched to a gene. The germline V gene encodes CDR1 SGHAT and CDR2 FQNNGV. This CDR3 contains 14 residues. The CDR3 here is CASSFSGGTDTQYF. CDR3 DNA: TGTGCCAGCAGCTTTAGCGGGGGCACAGATACGCAGTATTTT.

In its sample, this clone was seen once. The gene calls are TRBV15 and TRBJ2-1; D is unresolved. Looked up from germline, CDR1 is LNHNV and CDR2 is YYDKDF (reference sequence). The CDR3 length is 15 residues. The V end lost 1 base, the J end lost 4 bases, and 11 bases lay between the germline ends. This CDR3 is CATSRGQTSYNEQFF. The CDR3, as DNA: TGTGCCACCAGCAGAGGGCAGACATCATACAATGAGCAGTTCTTC.

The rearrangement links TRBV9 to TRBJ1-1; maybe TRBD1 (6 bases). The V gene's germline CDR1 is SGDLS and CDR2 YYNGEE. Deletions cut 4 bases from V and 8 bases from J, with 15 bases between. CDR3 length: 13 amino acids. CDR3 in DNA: TGTGCCAGCAGCATAGGCTCAGGGGCCGAAGCTTTCTTT. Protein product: CASSIGSGAEAFF.

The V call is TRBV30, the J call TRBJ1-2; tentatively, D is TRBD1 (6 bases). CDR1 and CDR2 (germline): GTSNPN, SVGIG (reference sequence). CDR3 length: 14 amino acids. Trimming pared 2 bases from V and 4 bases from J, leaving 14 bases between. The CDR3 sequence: CAWSRTAPAYGYTF. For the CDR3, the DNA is TGTGCCTGGAGTAGGACAGCTCCTGCCTATGGCTACACCTTC.

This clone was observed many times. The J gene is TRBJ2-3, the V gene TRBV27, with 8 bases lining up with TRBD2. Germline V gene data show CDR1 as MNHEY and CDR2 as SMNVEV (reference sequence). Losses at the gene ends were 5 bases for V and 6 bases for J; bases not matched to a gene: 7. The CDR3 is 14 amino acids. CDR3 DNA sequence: TGTGCCAGCAGTCCCCTGGCTAGCGGGGATACGCAGTATTTT. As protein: CASSPLASGDTQYF.

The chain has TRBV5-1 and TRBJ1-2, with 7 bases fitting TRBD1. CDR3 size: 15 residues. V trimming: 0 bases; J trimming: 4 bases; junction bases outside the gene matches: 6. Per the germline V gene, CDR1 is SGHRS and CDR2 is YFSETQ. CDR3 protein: CASSLGMTGPYGYTF. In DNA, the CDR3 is TGCGCCAGCAGCTTGGGAATGACAGGGCCCTATGGCTACACCTTC.

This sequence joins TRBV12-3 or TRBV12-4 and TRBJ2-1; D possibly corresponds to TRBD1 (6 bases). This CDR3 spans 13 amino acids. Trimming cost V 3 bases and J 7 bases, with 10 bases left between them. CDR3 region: CASSFSQGNEQFF. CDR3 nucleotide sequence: TGTGCCAGCAGTTTTTCTCAGGGGAATGAGCAGTTCTTC.

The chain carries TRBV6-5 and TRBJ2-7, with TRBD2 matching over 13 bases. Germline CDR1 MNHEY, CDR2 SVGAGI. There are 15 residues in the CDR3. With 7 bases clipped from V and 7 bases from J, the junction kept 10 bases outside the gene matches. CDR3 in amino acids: CASKRGLAGVGEQYF. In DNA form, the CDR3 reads TGTGCCAGCAAGAGAGGACTAGCGGGAGTGGGGGAGCAGTACTTC.

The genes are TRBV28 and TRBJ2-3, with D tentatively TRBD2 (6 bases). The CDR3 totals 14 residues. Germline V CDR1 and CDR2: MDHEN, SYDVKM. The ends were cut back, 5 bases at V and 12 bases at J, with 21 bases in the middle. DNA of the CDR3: TGTGCCAGCAGTCCCCCCTCCGTCGGACTAACACAGTATTTT. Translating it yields CASSPPSVGLTQYF.